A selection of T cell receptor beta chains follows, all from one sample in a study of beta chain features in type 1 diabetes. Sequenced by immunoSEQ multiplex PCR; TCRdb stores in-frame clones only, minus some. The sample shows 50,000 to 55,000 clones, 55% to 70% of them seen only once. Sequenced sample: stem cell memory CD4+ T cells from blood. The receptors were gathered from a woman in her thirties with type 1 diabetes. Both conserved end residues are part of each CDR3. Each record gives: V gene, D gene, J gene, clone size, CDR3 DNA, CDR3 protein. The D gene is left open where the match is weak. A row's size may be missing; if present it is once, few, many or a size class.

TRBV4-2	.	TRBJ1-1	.	TGTGCCAGCAGCCCCCCCGTGGCAAACACTGAAGCTTTCTTT	CASSPPVANTEAFF
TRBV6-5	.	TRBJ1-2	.	TGTGCCAGCAGTTATGGGGGCGAGGGCTATGGCTACACCTTC	CASSYGGEGYGYTF
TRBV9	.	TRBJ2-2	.	TGTGCCAGCAGGGGAGACACCGCGAACACCGGGGAGCTGTTTTTT	CASRGDTANTGELFF
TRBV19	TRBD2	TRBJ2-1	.	TGTGCCAGTAGTAGGGGGAGCGGGAGGGCCGATGAGCAGTTCTTC	CASSRGSGRADEQFF
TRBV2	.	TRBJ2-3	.	TGTGCCAGCGGGCCCTCTAGCGTCCTCACAGATACGCAGTATTTT	CASGPSSVLTDTQYF
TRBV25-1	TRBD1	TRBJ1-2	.	TGTGCCAGCAGTGTGACAGGGGGCGGCTACACCTTC	CASSVTGGGYTF
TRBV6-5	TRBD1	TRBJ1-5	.	TGTGCCAGCAGAGGACAGGGGCAGCCCCAGCATTTT	CASRGQGQPQHF
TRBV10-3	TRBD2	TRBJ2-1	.	TGTGCCATCAGTGACGCCGGGACTAGCGGGAGGGGCTGGCATGAGCAGTTCTTC	CAISDAGTSGRGWHEQFF
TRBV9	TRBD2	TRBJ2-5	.	TGTGCCAGCAGCGCGGGACTAGCGGGGGAGACCCAGTACTTC	CASSAGLAGETQYF
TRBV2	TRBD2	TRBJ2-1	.	TGTGCCAGCAGTGCGGGGACTAGCGGGGCGGGGGAGCAGTTCTTC	CASSAGTSGAGEQFF
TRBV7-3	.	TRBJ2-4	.	TGTGCCAGCAGCGTGGACAGATCCAAAAACATTCAGTACTTC	CASSVDRSKNIQYF
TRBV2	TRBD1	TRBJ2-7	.	TGTGCCAGCAGCCGGGACAGGGGTGAGCAGTACTTC	CASSRDRGEQYF
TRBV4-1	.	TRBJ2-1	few	TGCGCCAGCAGCCAAGAAAGAGTAGCCGGGAGCGCCAGGGATGAGCAGTTCTTC	CASSQERVAGSARDEQFF
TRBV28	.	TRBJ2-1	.	TGTGCCAGCAGTTTATGGGTGGGGGCCTCCTACAATGAGCAGTTCTTC	CASSLWVGASYNEQFF
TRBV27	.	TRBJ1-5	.	TGTGCCAGCAGTTCCAGGGACAATCAGCCCCAGCATTTT	CASSSRDNQPQHF
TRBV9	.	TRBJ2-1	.	TGTGCCAGCAGCGTAGACGGGACTCCGTTCTACAATGAGCAGTTCTTC	CASSVDGTPFYNEQFF
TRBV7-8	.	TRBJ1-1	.	TGTGCCAGCAGCTTTGCGGTCGGGAACCCGAACACTGAAGCTTTCTTT	CASSFAVGNPNTEAFF
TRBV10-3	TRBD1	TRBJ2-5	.	TGTGCCATCAGTGAGTCGACAGGGGGCCAAGAGACCCAGTACTTC	CAISESTGGQETQYF
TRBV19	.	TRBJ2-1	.	TGTGCCAGTAGTCTGGCTAGCGTTAGGGGTGAGCAGTTCTTC	CASSLASVRGEQFF
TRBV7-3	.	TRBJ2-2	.	TGTGCCAGCAGCTTAAGATACGGGACGAACACCGGGGAGCTGTTTTTT	CASSLRYGTNTGELFF
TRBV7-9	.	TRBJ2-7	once	TGTGCCAGCAGCTTAGACCGCCGACAGACAAAACCCTACGAGCAGTACTTC	CASSLDRRQTKPYEQYF
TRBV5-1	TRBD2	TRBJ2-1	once	TGCGCCAGCAGCCCAACGGGACTAGCGGGAATCCGGCAGTTCTTC	CASSPTGLAGIRQFF
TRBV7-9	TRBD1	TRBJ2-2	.	TGTGCCAGCACGGGACAGGGAGGCACCGGGGAGCTGTTTTTT	CASTGQGGTGELFF
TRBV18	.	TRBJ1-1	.	TGTGCCAGCTCATACCGGACAGTAAACACTGAAGCTTTCTTT	CASSYRTVNTEAFF
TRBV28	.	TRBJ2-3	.	TGTGCCAGCGGAGGCTTTCCCACAGATACGCAGTATTTT	CASGGFPTDTQYF
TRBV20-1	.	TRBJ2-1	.	TGCAGCGCTCTCGGCAATGAGCAGTTCTTC	CSALGNEQFF
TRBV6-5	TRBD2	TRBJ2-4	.	TGTGCCAGCAGTTACGGGGGGGGTCTAGCCAAAAACATTCAGTACTTC	CASSYGGGLAKNIQYF
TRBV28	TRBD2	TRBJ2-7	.	TGTGCCAGCAGTTTAAGGCCGGGACTAGCGGGTTACGAGCAGTACTTC	CASSLRPGLAGYEQYF
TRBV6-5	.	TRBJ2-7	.	TGTGCCAGCAGTCAGCCAGGGATTTCCTACGAGCAGTACTTC	CASSQPGISYEQYF
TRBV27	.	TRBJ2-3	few	TGTGCCAGCAGCGGGCTAGCGATCCAGGTTACAGATACGCAGTATTTT	CASSGLAIQVTDTQYF
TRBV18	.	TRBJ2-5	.	TGTGCCAGCTCCCCTCGAGGACACGGAGAAGAGACCCAGTACTTC	CASSPRGHGEETQYF
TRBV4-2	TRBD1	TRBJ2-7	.	TGTGCCAGCAGCCAAGATCCGGGACAGTATTCCTACGAGCAGTACTTC	CASSQDPGQYSYEQYF
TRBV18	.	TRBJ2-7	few	TGTGCCAGCTCGGAGCTAGGCGGCGGATACGAGCAGTACTTC	CASSELGGGYEQYF
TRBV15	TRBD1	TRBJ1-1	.	TGTGCCACCAGCAGACAAACAGGGGGTAGGACTGAAGCTTTCTTT	CATSRQTGGRTEAFF
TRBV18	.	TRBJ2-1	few	TGTGCCAGCTCACCCGCAGGGTCCTACAATGAGCAGTTCTTC	CASSPAGSYNEQFF